Below are 14 T cell receptor beta chains sequenced from a single sample in a study of OX40 agonist ivuxolimab in advanced cancers. The method was immunoSEQ multiplex PCR; TCRdb's version includes in-frame clones alone and lacks a portion of them. The repertoire consists of about 31,000 clones, with roughly 80% occurring once and the leading ten covering 20% to 25%. Sequencing used CD4+ or CD8+ T cells sorted from blood, obtained in a trial of the OX40 agonist ivuxolimab. The receptors were gathered from an adult with an advanced solid tumor such as melanoma, head and neck, liver or kidney cancer.

The chain recombines TRBV2 with TRBJ2-3; 9 positions match TRBD2. This CDR3 has 14 amino acids. Trimming took 5 bases from V and 5 from J; bases not matched to a gene: 5. Germline CDR1 SNHLY, CDR2 FYNNEI. This CDR3 is CASSRAGGLDTQYF. The CDR3 region has the DNA TGTGCCAGCAGTCGAGCGGGGGGTCTAGATACGCAGTATTTT.

The V call is TRBV4-1, the J call TRBJ2-7; D is possibly TRBD1 (5 bases). From germline, CDR1 is MGHRA and CDR2 YSYEKL. Trimming left V 0 bases short and J 6 bases short, with 18 bases between. The CDR3 is 16 amino acids. The CDR3 DNA is TGCGCCAGCAGCCAAGATCTGGGGCAGACTCCTGGCGAGCAGTACTTC. Protein: CASSQDLGQTPGEQYF.

The chain is built from TRBV18 and TRBJ1-5; 11 positions agree with TRBD1. This CDR3 comprises 17 residues. Per germline, CDR1 KGHSH and CDR2 LQKENI. V was pared by 3 bases and J by 1 base, with 5 bases of the junction left unmatched. CDR3 region: CASSPVGTGGSNQPQHF. The CDR3 nucleotides are TGTGCCAGCTCACCGGTCGGGACAGGGGGGAGCAATCAGCCCCAGCATTTT.

This chain connects TRBV10-3 to TRBJ1-2; 10 positions agree with TRBD1. This CDR3 is 16 amino acids long. V gave up 6 bases and J gave up 1 base; unmatched junction bases: 8. Germline V gene sequence: CDR1 ENHRY, CDR2 SYGVKD. This chain's CDR3 is CAISELGTGVNYGYTF. CDR3 coding DNA: TGTGCCATCAGCGAGCTAGGGACAGGGGTTAACTATGGCTACACCTTC.

This chain joins TRBV6-1 and TRBJ1-2, with TRBD1 identical over 7 bases. The CDR3 contains 16 residues. V was clipped by 0 bases and J by 5 bases; unmatched bases: 9. Germline CDR1 is MNHNS and CDR2 is SASEGT. Written as DNA, the CDR3 is TGTGCCAGCAGTGAAGCGCTTCTGGCAGGGGGTTATGGCTACACCTTC. It yields the protein CASSEALLAGGYGYTF.

This sequence joins TRBV10-3 and TRBJ2-3; 8 positions agree with TRBD2. The CDR3 is 14 amino acids. The V gene end was trimmed by 7 bases and the J gene end by 4 bases; junction bases not matched to a gene: 7. Germline CDR1 reads ENHRY; CDR2 reads SYGVKD. Written as DNA, the CDR3 is TGTGCCATCAAAATGGTACTAGCGGCAGATACGCAGTATTTT. It translates to CAIKMVLAADTQYF.

The chain recombines TRBV28 with TRBJ2-4; 11 positions agree with TRBD2. The CDR3 loop spans 19 amino acids. Losses at the gene ends were 2 bases for V and 0 bases for J; bases not matched to a gene: 9. Looked up from germline, CDR1 is MDHEN and CDR2 is SYDVKM. The CDR3 is CASSLRLAGGPAAKNIQYF. DNA for the CDR3: TGTGCCAGCAGTTTACGGCTAGCGGGGGGTCCGGCAGCCAAAAACATTCAGTACTTC.

This chain uses TRBV4-1 with TRBJ1-1; D is unresolved. Germline V gives CDR1 MGHRA, CDR2 YSYEKL. V was trimmed by 3 bases and J by 0 bases, leaving 2 bases between them. The CDR3 runs to 12 residues. In nucleotides, the CDR3 is TGCGCCAGCAGCCATTTGAACACTGAAGCTTTCTTT. Translation gives CASSHLNTEAFF.

V usage is TRBV5-6 and J usage is TRBJ2-3, with D uncertain. The CDR3 has 14 residues. The V end lost 2 bases, the J end lost 5 bases, and 12 bases lay between the germline ends. The V gene's germline CDR1 is SGHDT and CDR2 YYEEEE. CDR3 sequence (DNA): TGTGCCAGCAGCTTACAGATTCTGATAGATACGCAGTATTTT. Translation: CASSLQILIDTQYF.

The chain couples TRBV5-1 to TRBJ1-2, with unresolved D. The CDR3 spans 14 residues. V dropped 2 bases and J dropped 0 bases, with 8 bases sitting between them. Germline V gene data show CDR1 as SGHRS and CDR2 as YFSETQ. The CDR3 DNA reads TGCGCCAGCAGCTTAGACGGACCTAACTATGGCTACACCTTC. Protein sequence: CASSLDGPNYGYTF.

The gene calls are TRBV7-3 and TRBJ2-3, with D uncertain. Looked up from germline, CDR1 is SGHTA and CDR2 is FQGTGA. This CDR3 has 13 residues. Trimming cost V 2 bases and J 5 bases, with 8 bases left between them. CDR3 coding DNA: TGTGCCAGCAGCTTACAGCGAGGAGATACGCAGTATTTT. This codes for CASSLQRGDTQYF.

This chain connects TRBV7-2 to TRBJ1-1, with D perhaps matching TRBD1 (5 bases). Germline loops: CDR1 SGHTA, CDR2 FQGNSA. V gave up 3 bases and J gave up 1 base, with 6 bases separating them. This CDR3 comprises 13 residues. The CDR3 is CASSFGGNTEAFF. CDR3 bases: TGTGCCAGCAGCTTTGGGGGGAACACTGAAGCTTTCTTT. The whole variable domain, remainder taken from reference TRBV7-2 and TRBJ1-1, is GAGVSQSPSNKVTEKGKDVELRCDPISGHTALYWYRQSLGQGLEFLIYFQGNSAPDKSGLPSDRFSAERTGGSVSTLTIQRTQQEDSAVYLCASSFGGNTEAFFGQGTRLTVV.

V gene TRBV7-3 combines with J gene TRBJ2-7, with unresolved D. Deletions cut 2 bases from V and 0 bases from J, with 11 bases between. Germline V CDR1 and CDR2: SGHTA, FQGTGA. This CDR3 region has 15 residues. The CDR3 nucleotides read TGTGCCAGCAGCTTAGAGTGGCCAAACTCCTACGAGCAGTACTTC. Amino acid sequence: CASSLEWPNSYEQYF.

The chain has TRBV2 and TRBJ2-1; 8 positions match TRBD2. Per the germline V gene, CDR1 is SNHLY and CDR2 is FYNNEI. This CDR3 has 13 amino acids. Unmatched junction bases numbered 4, after V lost 7 bases and J lost 5 bases. CDR3 region: CASKGGRHNEQFF. Here the CDR3 DNA reads TGTGCCAGCAAGGGCGGGAGGCACAATGAGCAGTTCTTC.